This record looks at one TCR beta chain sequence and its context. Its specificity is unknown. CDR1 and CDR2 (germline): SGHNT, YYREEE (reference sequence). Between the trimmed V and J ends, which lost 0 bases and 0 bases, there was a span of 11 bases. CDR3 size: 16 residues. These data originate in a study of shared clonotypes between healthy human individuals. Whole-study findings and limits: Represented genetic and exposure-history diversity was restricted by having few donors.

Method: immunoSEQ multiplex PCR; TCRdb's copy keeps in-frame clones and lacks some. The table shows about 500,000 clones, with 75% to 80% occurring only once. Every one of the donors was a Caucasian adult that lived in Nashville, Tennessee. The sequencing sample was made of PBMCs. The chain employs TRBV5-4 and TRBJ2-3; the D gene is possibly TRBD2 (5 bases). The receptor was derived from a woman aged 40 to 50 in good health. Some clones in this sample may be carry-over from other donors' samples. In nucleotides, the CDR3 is TGTGCCAGCAGCTTGGGGGGTGGACTTAGCACAGATACGCAGTATTTT. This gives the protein CASSLGGGLSTDTQYF.